This record concerns one T cell receptor beta chain sequence. The antigen is not known. The sample's treatment: roughly 11-day PBMC culture with coronavirus spike peptide pools or control peptides (ViraFEST assay). Before TCRs were sequenced, ViraFEST expanded antigen-specific T cells with peptide pools. Germline V gene data show CDR1 as MNHEY and CDR2 as SVGEGT. The CDR3 is 15 residues long. The V end lost 5 bases, the J end lost 7 bases, and 18 bases lay between the germline ends. These data come from a study of vaccination and CD4 T cells after COVID-19. As for the study in general: There were six male and four female convalescents, and two of them were Hispanic.

The Oncomine TCR Beta short-read assay sequenced DNA from cultured CD4+ T cells. TCRdb re-analysed the PCR reads in MiXCR, keeping a single row per CDR3 protein. The table records over 9,500 distinct CDR3 sequences, approximately 69% of them present only once. Study-wide points: Spike mono-reactivity was found in 304 of 307 vaccine-specific clones from convalescent patients.

Sequencing used CD4+ T cells from blood, cultured in vitro. V is TRBV6-2 or TRBV6-3 and J is TRBJ1-3, with D perhaps TRBD1 (5 bases). This receptor was obtained from a human donor who had recovered from COVID-19. The DNA for the CDR3 is TGTGCCAGCAGTCCGGGGATGGGACGCGGGAACACCATATATTTT. Translated: CASSPGMGRGNTIYF.